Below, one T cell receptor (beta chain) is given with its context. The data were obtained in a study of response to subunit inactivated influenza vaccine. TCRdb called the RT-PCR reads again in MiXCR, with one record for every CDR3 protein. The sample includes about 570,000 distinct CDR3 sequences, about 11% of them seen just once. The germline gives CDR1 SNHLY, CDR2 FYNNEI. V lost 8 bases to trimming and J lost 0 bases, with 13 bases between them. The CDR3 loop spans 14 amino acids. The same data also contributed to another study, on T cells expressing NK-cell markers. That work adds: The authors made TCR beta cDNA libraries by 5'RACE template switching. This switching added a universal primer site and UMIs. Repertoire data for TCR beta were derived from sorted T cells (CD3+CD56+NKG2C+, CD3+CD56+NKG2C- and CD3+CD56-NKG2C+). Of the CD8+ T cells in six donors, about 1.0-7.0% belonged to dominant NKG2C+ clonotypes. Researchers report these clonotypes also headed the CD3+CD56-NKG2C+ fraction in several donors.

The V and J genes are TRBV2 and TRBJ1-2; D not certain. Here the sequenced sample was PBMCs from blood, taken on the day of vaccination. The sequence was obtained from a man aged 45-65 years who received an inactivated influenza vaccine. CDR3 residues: CASASSASNYGYTF. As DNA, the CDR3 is TGTGCCAGCGCCAGCAGCGCTTCTAACTATGGCTACACCTTC.